This T cell receptor beta chain emerged from a study of graft-versus-host responses after intestinal transplantation. Study summary: Each of the recipients got a multivisceral, liver-intestinal, or isolated intestinal transplant. Induction with anti-thymocyte globulin, then tacrolimus and steroids for around three years, was given to all recipients.

Measured with immunoSEQ multiplex PCR; TCRdb has only the in-frame clones, and not every one. The sample holds about 97,000 clones, 90% seen once. Notes on the study in general: Allografts of patients with graft-donor T cell macrochimerism showed high graft-versus-host to host-versus-graft clone ratios. After transplant, early declines in HvG clones were associated with peak levels of circulating GvH clones.

As regards this clone: Its specificity is not known.

Trimming shortened V by 3 bases and J by 4 bases, and 15 bases separated the two germline ends. CDR3 length equals 15 residues. Germline V gene lookup returns CDR1 SGHNT and CDR2 YENEEA. This material consisted of PBMCs, taken roughly 450 days after intestinal transplant. The chain combines TRBV11-3 with TRBJ1-1; D perhaps matches TRBD1 (5 bases). The receptor was isolated from a human patient who received an intestinal transplant, so some T cells may come from the graft donor. The CDR3 nucleotides are TGTGCCAGCAGCTTTTCCGGGGGTCCTGGCACTGAAGCTTTCTTT. Its protein product is CASSFSGGPGTEAFF.